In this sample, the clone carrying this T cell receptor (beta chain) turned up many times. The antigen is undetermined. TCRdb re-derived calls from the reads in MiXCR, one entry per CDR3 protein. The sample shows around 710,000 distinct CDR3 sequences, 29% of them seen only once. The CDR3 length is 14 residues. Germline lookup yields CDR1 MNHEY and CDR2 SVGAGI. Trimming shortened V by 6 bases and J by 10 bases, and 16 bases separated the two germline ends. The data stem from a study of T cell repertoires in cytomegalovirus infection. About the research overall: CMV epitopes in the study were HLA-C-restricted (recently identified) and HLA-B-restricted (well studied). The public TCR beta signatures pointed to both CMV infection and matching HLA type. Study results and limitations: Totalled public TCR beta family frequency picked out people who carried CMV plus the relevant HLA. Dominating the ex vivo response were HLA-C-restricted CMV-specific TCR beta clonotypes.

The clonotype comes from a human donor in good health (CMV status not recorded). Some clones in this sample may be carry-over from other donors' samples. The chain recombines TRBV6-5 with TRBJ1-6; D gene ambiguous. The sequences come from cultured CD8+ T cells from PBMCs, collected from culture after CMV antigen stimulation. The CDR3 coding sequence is TGTGCCAGCAGGGCAGATACAGATACCTCACCCCTCCACTTT. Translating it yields CASRADTDTSPLHF.